This TCR beta chain originates from a study of Graves' ophthalmopathy and Graves' hyperthyroidism. The CDR3 is 11 residues long. CDR1 is DFQATT and CDR2 is SNEGSKA in the germline V gene (reference sequence). Between the trimmed V and J ends, which lost 2 bases and 5 bases, there was a span of 6 bases. RNA served as the template for amplifying TCR beta CDR3 regions. First-round RT-PCR relied on HTBI primers, and a second-round multiplex PCR came next. TCRdb itself ran the multiplex PCR reads through MiXCR, one entry per CDR3 protein. The data contain roughly 50,000 distinct CDR3 sequences, roughly half of them singletons. All donors with ophthalmopathy were recorded as having moderate-to-severe activity, CAS ≥3, NOSPECS ≥4 and a duration under 3 months.

What was sequenced was peripheral blood. The clonotype was recovered from an adult woman with Graves' ophthalmopathy. The chain uses TRBV20-1 and TRBJ1-1; D remains unclear. CDR3 DNA sequence: TGCAGTGCTAGACCGCCGACTGAAGCTTTCTTT. It specifies CSARPPTEAFF.